These 31 T cell receptor beta chains came from one sample sequenced in a study of preoperative IRX-2 immunotherapy in early breast cancer. Libraries were prepared by immunoSEQ multiplex PCR; TCRdb keeps only in-frame clonotypes and omits some of them. The sample carries some 99,000 clones, 86% recorded once. Indicated treatment: preoperative locoregional IRX-2 cytokine immunotherapy. The specimen was tumor tissue, collected after IRX-2 immunotherapy. The receptors originated from a human donor with breast cancer.

V gene TRBV6-8 combines with J gene TRBJ2-5; tentative D call: TRBD1 (6 bases). V lost 8 bases and J lost 1, with 14 bases in between. CDR1 is MNHGY, CDR2 SAAAGT, per germline. There are 14 residues in the CDR3. The CDR3 nucleotides are TGTGCCAGCGCCCCAGGGACACTCCAAGAGACCCAGTACTTC. This codes for CASAPGTLQETQYF.

This rearrangement joins TRBV5-1 to TRBJ2-7; D remains ambiguous. Trimming took 0 bases from V and 2 from J, leaving 9 bases between them. CDR3 length: 14 amino acids. Germline loops: CDR1 SGHRS, CDR2 YFSETQ. CDR3 amino acids: CASSLGLGTYEQYF. The CDR3 nucleotides are TGCGCCAGCAGCTTGGGGCTGGGAACCTACGAGCAGTACTTC.

This rearrangement joins TRBV19 to TRBJ1-1; D gene uncertain. Germline CDR1 is LNHDA and CDR2 is SQIVND (reference sequence). Trimming shortened V by 5 bases and J by 1 base, and 11 bases separated the two germline ends. This CDR3 comprises 14 residues. The CDR3 protein is CASSPLIPNTEAFF. CDR3 bases: TGTGCCAGTAGTCCCCTAATCCCGAACACTGAAGCTTTCTTT. Drawing the rest from reference TRBV19 and TRBJ1-1, the complete variable domain is DGGITQSPKYLFRKEGQNVTLSCEQNLNHDAMYWYRQDPGQGLRLIYYSQIVNDFQKGDIAEGYSVSREKKESFPLTVTSAQKNPTAFYLCASSPLIPNTEAFFGQGTRLTVV.

The chain links TRBV28 to TRBJ2-1; D not certain. The V and J ends lost 7 bases and 6 bases respectively, with 13 bases between them. Germline CDR1 is MDHEN and CDR2 is SYDVKM. The CDR3 is 13 amino acids. CDR3 sequence (DNA): TGTGCCAGCACCAAACCGTTCGGCAATGAGCAGTTCTTC. Encoded protein: CASTKPFGNEQFF.

The chain couples TRBV19 to TRBJ1-1; D is perhaps TRBD1 (6 bases). Germline CDR1 and CDR2: LNHDA and SQIVND (reference sequence). V was shortened by 3 bases and J by 6 bases, with 11 bases between the two germline ends. The CDR3 contains 13 residues. The CDR3, as DNA: TGTGCCAGTAGTATTCAGGGGAGGGCTGAAGCTTTCTTT. It specifies CASSIQGRAEAFF. The full variable domain, in which reference TRBV19 and TRBJ1-1 provide the parts outside the CDR3, is DGGITQSPKYLFRKEGQNVTLSCEQNLNHDAMYWYRQDPGQGLRLIYYSQIVNDFQKGDIAEGYSVSREKKESFPLTVTSAQKNPTAFYLCASSIQGRAEAFFGQGTRLTVV.

The chain joins TRBV19 to TRBJ1-2; D ambiguous. Trimming shortened V by 5 bases and J by 3 bases, and 16 bases separated the two germline ends. The CDR3 is 15 amino acids. Germline CDR1 is LNHDA and CDR2 is SQIVND (reference sequence). DNA of the CDR3: TGTGCCAGTAGTCTAAGGGCCATCCGGGACTATGGCTACACCTTC. Protein: CASSLRAIRDYGYTF.

The chain has TRBV18 and TRBJ1-5; the D gene is possibly TRBD1 (5 bases). There are 13 residues in the CDR3. Germline V gene sequence: CDR1 KGHSH, CDR2 LQKENI. V was clipped by 6 bases and J by 2 bases, with 8 bases between them. The DNA for the CDR3 is TGTGCCAGCTCCGCAGGGCGCAATCAGCCCCAGCATTTT. The encoded protein is CASSAGRNQPQHF.

The genes are TRBV19 and TRBJ2-3; perhaps TRBD1 as D (5 bases). V gave up 8 bases and J gave up 13 bases, with 16 bases separating them. The CDR3 is 11 amino acids. Germline V gene sequence: CDR1 LNHDA, CDR2 SQIVND (reference sequence). The CDR3 region has the DNA TGTGCCAGTGGTGGGTGGGGCGAGAAGTATTTT. Its translation: CASGGWGEKYF.

CDR3: CASSQDLVEQASNQPQHF. CDR3 bases: TGCGCCAGCAGCCAAGATCTAGTTGAGCAGGCTAGCAATCAGCCCCAGCATTTT. V usage is TRBV1 and J usage is TRBJ1-5. TRBV1 is a known pseudogene. The CDR3 spans 18 residues.

The chain joins TRBV25-1 to TRBJ1-2; no clear D gene. From germline, CDR1 is MGHDK and CDR2 SYGVNS. There are 13 residues in the CDR3. V dropped 3 bases and J dropped 2 bases, with 7 bases sitting between them. The CDR3 sequence is CASSDQRNYGYTF. As DNA, the CDR3 is TGTGCCAGCAGTGACCAAAGGAACTATGGCTACACCTTC.

J is TRBJ2-7 and V is TRBV15; 7 bases fit TRBD2. This CDR3 region has 17 residues. Germline CDR1 reads LNHNV; CDR2 reads YYDKDF (reference sequence). With V trimmed by 5 bases and J by 2 bases, 15 bases remained unmatched. The CDR3 nucleotides are TGTGCCACCAGCCGGGGAGCGTCCGCGGGAGTTCCCTACGAGCAGTACTTC. Amino acid sequence: CATSRGASAGVPYEQYF.

The genes are TRBV23-1 and TRBJ1-3; 7 nucleotides line up with TRBD1. TRBV23-1 is flagged as an ORF with uncertain function. Trimming cost V 6 bases and J 4 bases; bases outside gene matches: 15. The CDR3 is 17 amino acids. CDR3 DNA sequence: TGCGCCAGCAGCCAAGGGGGCCTCCCCAGCCTCGGAAACACCATATATTTT. This translates into CASSQGGLPSLGNTIYF.

This chain connects TRBV29-1 to TRBJ1-5, with D unresolved. Germline V CDR1 and CDR2: SQVTM, ANQGSEA. The CDR3 covers 13 residues. The V end was cut by 0 bases, the J end by 7 bases, with 10 bases between. Here the CDR3 reads CSVEDRKGQPQHF. DNA for the CDR3: TGCAGCGTTGAAGATCGTAAAGGCCAGCCCCAGCATTTT.

The chain uses TRBV28 and TRBJ1-5, with 7 bases that match TRBD1. The V and J ends lost 6 bases and 4 bases, in that order; junction bases with no gene match: 6. The CDR3 totals 14 residues. The V gene's germline CDR1 is MDHEN and CDR2 SYDVKM. CDR3 DNA: TGTGCCAGCAGCCCGGGACAGAGGAATCAGCCCCAGCATTTT. Amino acid sequence: CASSPGQRNQPQHF.

The chain employs TRBV15 and TRBJ1-4; D uncertain. The V end was cut by 3 bases, the J end by 0 bases, with 8 bases between. Looked up from germline, CDR1 is LNHNV and CDR2 is YYDKDF (reference sequence). CDR3 length equals 15 residues. CDR3: CATSSSRTTNEKLFF. In DNA form, the CDR3 reads TGTGCCACCAGCAGTTCCAGAACAACTAATGAAAAACTGTTTTTT.

The chain combines TRBV5-1 with TRBJ1-4; D is possibly TRBD1 (5 bases). The CDR3 contains 15 residues. Germline V gene lookup returns CDR1 SGHRS and CDR2 YFSETQ. V dropped 0 bases and J dropped 5 bases, with 11 bases sitting between them. The CDR3 region is CASSLAGRANEKLFF. In nucleotides, the CDR3 is TGCGCCAGCAGCTTGGCGGGACGGGCAAATGAAAAACTGTTTTTT.

The chain links TRBV5-1 to TRBJ1-1; TRBD1 matches 9 bases. This CDR3 spans 15 amino acids. Germline V gives CDR1 SGHRS, CDR2 YFSETQ. V lost 4 bases, J lost 4 bases, and 8 bases stayed unmatched. The CDR3 sequence: CASSLRTDRGTEAFF. DNA of the CDR3: TGCGCCAGCAGCCTAAGAACGGACAGGGGCACTGAAGCTTTCTTT.

The chain uses TRBV28 and TRBJ1-5; a weak D match, TRBD1 (5 bases). Deletions cut 6 bases from V and 5 bases from J, with 8 bases between. Germline values: CDR1 MDHEN, CDR2 SYDVKM. This CDR3 region has 12 residues. The CDR3 bases are TGTGCCAGCAGGGCGGGGGATCAGCCCCAGCATTTT. The encoded protein is CASRAGDQPQHF.

V is TRBV30 and J is TRBJ2-5, with 9 bases that match TRBD1. The CDR3 contains 14 residues. Per the germline V gene, CDR1 is GTSNPN and CDR2 is SVGIG (reference sequence). J was trimmed by 2 bases and V by 3 bases; bases with no gene match: 4. CDR3 DNA sequence: TGTGCCTGGAGATCCGGGACAGGGCAAGAGACCCAGTACTTC. Translation: CAWRSGTGQETQYF.

The chain employs TRBV28 and TRBJ1-5, with a tentative D call TRBD1 (5 bases). Germline assignment: CDR1 MDHEN and CDR2 SYDVKM. This CDR3 has 15 amino acids. The V end was cut by 4 bases, the J end by 3 bases, with 13 bases between. The CDR3 spells CASSSSGRNNQPQHF. CDR3 DNA: TGTGCCAGCAGTTCCTCGGGGCGGAACAATCAGCCCCAGCATTTT.

The chain carries TRBV19 and TRBJ1-5; D possibly corresponds to TRBD1 (5 bases). V was shortened by 3 bases and J by 5 bases, with 14 bases between the two germline ends. CDR3 length: 15 amino acids. Per germline, CDR1 LNHDA and CDR2 SQIVND (reference sequence). The chain's CDR3 is CASSIEGTSHQPQHF. In DNA form, the CDR3 reads TGTGCCAGTAGTATTGAAGGGACTTCCCATCAGCCCCAGCATTTT.

The chain combines TRBV28 with TRBJ1-2; TRBD1 matches at 7 bases. The CDR3 loop spans 14 amino acids. Germline CDR1 is MDHEN and CDR2 is SYDVKM. V dropped 5 bases and J dropped 3; count of bases not matched to a gene: 6. The CDR3 region has the DNA TGTGCCAGCAGTACGAACAGGGGTTACTATGGCTACACCTTC. Translation: CASSTNRGYYGYTF.

The CDR3 here is CSAGQGEETQYF. CDR3 DNA sequence: TGCAGCGCCGGACAGGGGGAAGAGACCCAGTACTTC. This chain links TRBV29-1 with TRBJ2-5; 10 positions match TRBD1. This CDR3 has 12 amino acids. V was clipped by 7 bases and J by 3 bases; unmatched bases: 2. CDR1 and CDR2 from the germline V gene are SQVTM and ANQGSEA.

This clone was seen only once. The chain joins TRBV6-8 to TRBJ1-5; the match to TRBD1 covers 9 bases. The junction had 3 bases not matched to a gene; V was cut back by 5 bases and J by 1 base. In germline, CDR1 is MNHGY, CDR2 SAAAGT. CDR3 size: 15 residues. The CDR3: CASSGTGNSNQPQHF. Here the CDR3 DNA reads TGTGCCAGCAGTGGGACAGGGAACAGCAATCAGCCCCAGCATTTT.

The chain couples TRBV15 to TRBJ2-7, with D maybe TRBD2 (5 bases). The germline V gene has CDR1 LNHNV and CDR2 YYDKDF (reference sequence). The CDR3 sequence is 15 residues long. Trimming took off 0 bases at V and 2 bases at J, with 11 bases between the two ends. CDR3 coding DNA: TGTGCCACCAGCAGAGATAGGGAGTATGCCTACGAGCAGTACTTC. It translates to CATSRDREYAYEQYF.

V is TRBV19 and J is TRBJ2-7; D is uncertain. V lost 9 bases and J lost 6, with 18 bases in between. Germline V gene lookup returns CDR1 LNHDA and CDR2 SQIVND (reference sequence). The CDR3 has 13 residues. For the CDR3, the DNA is TGTGCCAGCCGACGGTCTAAGTCTGGCGAGCAGTACTTC. Its translation is CASRRSKSGEQYF.

The chain employs TRBV30 and TRBJ1-1; the match to TRBD1 covers 10 bases. This CDR3 is 13 amino acids long. CDR1 GTSNPN and CDR2 SVGIG come from the germline V gene (reference sequence). Trimming cost V 4 bases and J 9 bases; bases outside gene matches: 8. The CDR3 reads CAWKWGTGAKAFF. The CDR3 DNA follows: TGTGCCTGGAAATGGGGGACAGGGGCTAAAGCTTTCTTT.

The chain is built from TRBV19 and TRBJ1-6; D perhaps matches TRBD1 (5 bases). From germline, CDR1 is LNHDA and CDR2 SQIVND (reference sequence). This CDR3 contains 15 residues. Trimming cost V 6 bases and J 7 bases, with 16 bases left between them. Here the CDR3 reads CASRTPTAGNSPLHF. The CDR3 bases are TGTGCCAGTAGAACACCGACAGCGGGGAATTCACCCCTCCACTTT.

The V and J genes are TRBV10-1 and TRBJ1-1; TRBD1 might be the D (5 bases). Germline assignment: CDR1 WNHNN and CDR2 SYGVQD (reference sequence). Between the trimmed V and J ends, which lost 3 bases and 11 bases, there was a span of 13 bases. The CDR3 sequence is 12 residues long. The DNA of the CDR3 is TGCGCCAGCAGTGAAACTCAGGGACTGGCTTTCTTT. Protein sequence: CASSETQGLAFF.

The gene calls are TRBV18 and TRBJ1-4, with TRBD1 matching 9 bases. V was pared by 1 base and J by 8 bases, with 8 bases of the junction left unmatched. The length of the CDR3 is 16 residues. Germline V lookup: CDR1 KGHSH, CDR2 LQKENI. CDR3 nucleotide sequence: TGTGCCAGCTCACCACTTTGGACAGGGGAAGAAGAAAAACTGTTTTTT. It is translated as CASSPLWTGEEEKLFF.

This clone showed up just once. V and J are TRBV5-1 and TRBJ2-1; 7 nucleotides line up with TRBD1. The CDR3 is made up of 14 amino acids. The trim removed 2 bases at V and 9 bases at J, leaving 8 bases unmatched. CDR1 and CDR2 (germline): SGHRS, YFSETQ. The CDR3 DNA reads TGCGCCAGCAGCTTCGGACAGGTCCCAGGTGAGCAGTTCTTC. Translating gives CASSFGQVPGEQFF.